The 12 T cell receptor beta chains reported below all come from one sample, sequenced in a study of T cell repertoires in cytomegalovirus infection. TCRdb analysed the reads with MiXCR anew, one entry per CDR3 protein. This table has approximately 730,000 distinct CDR3 sequences, 25% to 30% appearing once. The antigens of these receptors remain unknown. The input for sequencing was cultured CD8+ T cells from PBMCs, taken from culture after CMV antigen stimulation. These TCRs come from a human donor in good health (CMV status not recorded). Some clones in this sample may be carry-over from other donors' samples.

This clonotype was found many times. The chain is built from TRBV7-8 and TRBJ2-2, with 9 bases fitting TRBD2. Germline CDR1 reads SGHVS; CDR2 reads FQNEAQ. V lost 2 bases and J lost 7; bases outside the gene matches: 8. This CDR3 region has 16 residues. In DNA form, the CDR3 reads TGTGCCAGCAGCTTACCAGGCGGGGGGGAAGTCGGGGAGCTGTTTTTT. This translates into CASSLPGGGEVGELFF.

This clonotype showed up just once. One junction end does not reproduce the germline sequence, and a read error may be involved. The CDR3 DNA reads as TGTGCCAGCAGCTTGGCCGGACTAGCGGGCCCAATGAGGAACATTCAGTACTTC. It encodes CASSLAGLAGPMRNIQYF. This chain links TRBV5-3 with TRBJ2-4; the match to TRBD2 covers 11 bases. TRBV5-3 qualifies as an ORF whose function is uncertain. This CDR3 comprises 18 residues.

This rearrangement joins TRBV19 to TRBJ2-1, with 9 bases identical to TRBD2. CDR3 length: 15 amino acids. V was pared by 3 bases and J by 8 bases, with 8 bases of the junction left unmatched. The V gene's germline CDR1 is LNHDA and CDR2 SQIVND (reference sequence). Written as DNA, the CDR3 is TGTGCCAGTAGTATCGGGACTAGCAATCTAGATGAGCAGTTCTTC. It translates to CASSIGTSNLDEQFF.

This CDR3 is CASRQGDYTEAFF. The CDR3 DNA reads as TGTGCCAGCCGACAGGGGGATTACACTGAAGCTTTCTTT. V usage is TRBV7-2 and J usage is TRBJ1-1; the match to TRBD1 covers 9 bases. In germline, CDR1 is SGHTA, CDR2 FQGNSA. This CDR3 comprises 13 residues. J was trimmed by 3 bases and V by 8 bases; bases with no gene match: 4.

In its sample, this clonotype was seen many times. The J gene is TRBJ1-1, the V gene TRBV7-9, with 8 bases identical to TRBD1. The V gene end was trimmed by 6 bases and the J gene end by 7 bases; junction bases not matched to a gene: 4. Germline CDR1 SEHNR, CDR2 FQNEAQ (reference sequence). This CDR3 spans 12 amino acids. DNA of the CDR3: TGTGCCAGCAGTTTCGGACAGGGTGAAGCTTTCTTT. This codes for CASSFGQGEAFF.

In its sample, this clonotype was seen many times. The rearrangement joins TRBV7-2 to TRBJ1-6, with D tentatively TRBD1 (6 bases). V lost 5 bases to trimming and J lost 6 bases, with 20 bases between them. Germline values: CDR1 SGHTA, CDR2 FQGNSA. This CDR3 comprises 17 residues. The CDR3 DNA follows: TGTGCCAGCAGCCCCGTGACCAGGGGAGAGCGTAATTCACCCCTCCACTTT. As protein: CASSPVTRGERNSPLHF.

This clonotype was counted only a few times. The chain combines TRBV6-2 or TRBV6-3 with TRBJ1-1; possibly TRBD1 for D (5 bases). Trimming took 8 bases from V and 6 from J, leaving 22 bases between them. Germline CDR1 and CDR2: MNHEY and SVGEGT. The length of the CDR3 is 15 residues. CDR3 nucleotides: TGTGCCAGCTTCAATGGCAGGGAAATTTTCGCTGAAGCTTTCTTT. This gives the protein CASFNGREIFAEAFF.

The chain has TRBV6-1 and TRBJ2-2, with 8 bases matching TRBD1. The CDR3 is 14 residues long. Germline CDR1 reads MNHNS; CDR2 reads SASEGT. Trimming took 4 bases from V and 5 from J; bases not matched to a gene: 3. CDR3 protein: CASSARTGTGELFF. The CDR3 DNA reads TGTGCCAGCAGTGCCCGGACAGGGACCGGGGAGCTGTTTTTT.

This clonotype was counted many times. The rearrangement links TRBV7-6 to TRBJ2-3; 9 nucleotides align to TRBD2. The CDR3 is made up of 16 amino acids. Germline V gene lookup returns CDR1 SGHVS and CDR2 FNYEAQ. Trimming cost V 5 bases and J 5 bases; bases outside gene matches: 11. In DNA, the CDR3 is TGTGCCAGCAGCCCCGAGATAGCGGGGGCTAAAGATACGCAGTATTTT. Protein product: CASSPEIAGAKDTQYF.

The V and J genes are TRBV2 and TRBJ2-3, with 11 bases lining up with TRBD2. The CDR3 loop spans 14 amino acids. Germline V gene sequence: CDR1 SNHLY, CDR2 FYNNEI. V lost 10 bases to trimming and J lost 5 bases; unmatched junction nucleotides: 8. The CDR3 DNA reads TGTGCCACCACCGGACTAGCGGGTGGAGATACGCAGTATTTT. Translation gives CATTGLAGGDTQYF. Together with reference TRBV2 and TRBJ2-3, the CDR3 gives the full variable domain: EPEVTQTPSHQVTQMGQEVILRCVPISNHLYFYWYRQILGQKVEFLVSFYNNEISEKSEIFDDQFSVERPDGSNFTLKIRSTKLEDSAMYFCATTGLAGGDTQYFGPGTRLTVL.

The genes are TRBV5-6 and TRBJ1-5; 10 positions agree with TRBD1. CDR1 and CDR2 from the germline V gene are SGHDT and YYEEEE. Germline trimming cut 4 bases from V and 1 base from J; bases unmatched to any gene: 5. This CDR3 is built from 16 residues. The CDR3 reads CASSRGDRGSNQPQHF. Here the CDR3 DNA reads TGTGCCAGCAGCCGAGGGGACAGGGGAAGCAATCAGCCCCAGCATTTT. The whole variable domain, filled in from reference TRBV5-6 and TRBJ1-5, reads DAGVTQSPTHLIKTRGQQVTLRCSPKSGHDTVSWYQQALGQGPQFIFQYYEEEERQRGNFPDRFSGHQFPNYSSELNVNALLLGDSALYLCASSRGDRGSNQPQHFGDGTRLSIL.

This chain joins TRBV5-5 and TRBJ2-1, with D perhaps assigned TRBD1 or TRBD2 (7 bases each). Trimming stripped 10 bases from V and 5 bases from J, with 16 bases between. Germline V gene lookup returns CDR1 SGHKS and CDR2 YYEKEE (reference sequence). There are 13 residues in the CDR3. The CDR3 DNA sequence: TGTGCCTCAGGGGGGGATCTTGACAATGAGCAGTTCTTC. Translation: CASGGDLDNEQFF.